The 28 T cell receptor beta chains in this list originate from one sample, sequenced in a study of lung T cells in sarcoidosis with Löfgren's syndrome. Each CDR3 protein gets one entry after TCRdb re-called the reads with MiXCR. The repertoire holds more than 2,000 distinct CDR3 sequences, with 20% to 25% as singletons. Sequencing was done on a sample of CD4+ T cells from bronchoalveolar lavage. The receptors originated from a human donor with sarcoidosis (Löfgren's syndrome or another form), or a control subject (not recorded which).

This clonotype was counted many times. This chain joins TRBV12-3 or TRBV12-4 and TRBJ2-1; D is ambiguous. CDR3 length: 11 residues. V was pared by 3 bases and J by 4 bases, with 1 base between. The CDR3 nucleotides are TGTGCCAGCAGTTTGTACAATGAGCAGTTCTTC. Translating gives CASSLYNEQFF.

By proportion, this clonotype is large. J is TRBJ1-1 and V is TRBV6-1; 7 bases line up with TRBD1. V gave up 5 bases and J gave up 9 bases; unmatched junction bases: 9. The germline CDR1 and CDR2 sequences are MNHNS and SASEGT. The length of the CDR3 is 13 residues. The CDR3 coding sequence is TGTGCCAGCAGTTATAGGGACAGCCCAAAAGCTTTCTTT. Its protein is CASSYRDSPKAFF.

Within the sample, this clonotype is medium-sized. The CDR3 is CAISEGRRRDSPLHF. The CDR3 coding sequence is TGTGCCATCAGTGAGGGCCGACGTAGGGATTCACCCCTCCACTTT. V usage is TRBV10-3 and J usage is TRBJ1-6, with D unclear. V was trimmed by 2 bases and J by 8 bases, leaving 13 bases between them. The CDR3 is 15 amino acids. CDR1 and CDR2 (germline): ENHRY, SYGVKD.

This clonotype was found many times. V gene TRBV12-3 or TRBV12-4 combines with J gene TRBJ2-2, with D tentatively TRBD1 or TRBD2 (6 bases each). V was shortened by 8 bases and J by 1 base, with 14 bases between the two germline ends. This CDR3 has 15 residues. The CDR3 sequence: CASRSGAVNTGELFF. As DNA, the CDR3 is TGTGCCAGCCGCTCGGGGGCCGTGAACACCGGGGAGCTGTTTTTT.

Concerning this clonotype itself: At one end, the junction sequence differs from germline, possibly due to a read error. This chain joins TRBV19 and TRBJ2-1; D is perhaps TRBD2 (6 bases). Germline V gene data show CDR1 as LNHDA and CDR2 as SQIVND (reference sequence). There are 16 residues in the CDR3. The CDR3 loop is CTSARDGGTSYNEQFF. Here the CDR3 DNA reads TGTACCAGTGCCAGAGATGGGGGGACCTCCTACAATGAGCAGTTCTTC.

The chain joins TRBV20-1 to TRBJ2-7; 14 bases fit TRBD2. CDR3 length: 15 residues. With 6 bases clipped from V and 7 bases from J, the junction kept 11 bases outside the gene matches. Germline CDR1 and CDR2: DFQATT and SNEGSKA (reference sequence). CDR3 nucleotides: TGCAGTGCCACTGTACCGGGACTAGCGGGGGAAGAGCAGTACTTC. Translated: CSATVPGLAGEEQYF.

This clonotype counts as large. The chain couples TRBV29-1 to TRBJ2-1; D gene unclear. Germline V gene data show CDR1 as SQVTM and CDR2 as ANQGSEA. V lost 1 base, J lost 6 bases, and 10 bases lay in between. CDR3 length: 13 residues. The CDR3 protein is CSVEGQSGNEQFF. In nucleotides, the CDR3 is TGCAGCGTTGAAGGTCAGAGTGGCAATGAGCAGTTCTTC.

This clonotype is medium-sized within its sample. The chain joins TRBV19 to TRBJ2-2; the D is unclear. This CDR3 has 12 amino acids. CDR1 is LNHDA, CDR2 SQIVND, per germline (reference sequence). V was clipped by 11 bases and J by 4 bases, with 11 bases between them. CDR3 in amino acids: CARYGFTGELFF. The DNA of the CDR3 is TGTGCCCGATACGGCTTCACCGGGGAGCTGTTTTTT.

By proportion, this clonotype is hyperexpanded. This chain joins TRBV6-6 and TRBJ1-1; the D is unclear. Germline V gives CDR1 MNHNY, CDR2 SVGAGI (reference sequence). This CDR3 is 14 amino acids long. Trimming removed 0 bases at V and 5 bases at J, with 10 bases between. CDR3 sequence (DNA): TGTGCCAGCAGTTACTCGTTAATTGAGACTGAAGCTTTCTTT. As protein: CASSYSLIETEAFF.

Sample share makes this clonotype large. The J gene is TRBJ2-7, the V gene TRBV4-1, with a weak D call TRBD1 (6 bases). CDR3 length: 15 residues. V dropped 4 bases and J dropped 2 bases, with 15 bases sitting between them. Germline V gives CDR1 MGHRA, CDR2 YSYEKL. CDR3 region: CASSRSMDSAYEQYF. CDR3 DNA: TGCGCCAGCAGCCGGTCGATGGACAGCGCCTACGAGCAGTACTTC.

With respect to this clonotype: With a much larger clone just one base away, this may be a read error. Without the conserved terminal phenylalanine or tryptophan, this CDR3 likely stems from a read error. The chain recombines TRBV5-1 with TRBJ2-3, with TRBD1 matching 9 bases. CDR3 size: 14 residues. Unmatched junction bases numbered 2, after V lost 5 bases and J lost 1 base. Germline CDR1 reads SGHRS; CDR2 reads YFSETQ. CDR3 sequence (DNA): TGCGCCAGCAGGGACAGGGGAGGCACAGATACGCAGTATTCT. Residues: CASRDRGGTDTQYS.

This clonotype is termed medium-sized. The rearrangement uses TRBV2 and TRBJ2-7; 10 bases match TRBD2. With V trimmed by 4 bases and J by 2 bases, 2 bases remained unmatched. Germline loops: CDR1 SNHLY, CDR2 FYNNEI. The CDR3 sequence is 14 residues long. This CDR3 reads CASSGTSGAYEQYF. The CDR3 DNA sequence: TGTGCCAGCAGTGGGACTAGCGGTGCCTACGAGCAGTACTTC.

In this sample, this clonotype is medium-sized. The rearrangement links TRBV18 to TRBJ2-4; the match to TRBD2 covers 7 bases. J gave up 14 bases and V 3 bases, and 7 bases lay outside the gene matches. The CDR3 is 12 residues long. Germline assignment: CDR1 KGHSH and CDR2 LQKENI. The CDR3: CASSPPGGSEYF. The CDR3 bases are TGTGCCAGCTCACCTCCGGGGGGTTCGGAGTACTTC.

Details on this clonotype: Relative to the germline gene, one junction end is altered; a read error may explain this. The chain has TRBV4-1 and TRBJ2-7; no clear D. Germline V gene sequence: CDR1 MGHRA, CDR2 YSYEKL. This CDR3 spans 14 amino acids. In nucleotides, the CDR3 is TGCGCCAGCAGCCAAGAAGCATCCTCCTACGAGCAGCACTTC. This translates into CASSQEASSYEQHF.

This clonotype is termed medium-sized. The chain employs TRBV2 and TRBJ2-3; D gene unclear. Looked up from germline, CDR1 is SNHLY and CDR2 is FYNNEI. This CDR3 is built from 14 residues. The V and J ends lost 2 bases and 4 bases respectively, with 10 bases between them. The CDR3 nucleotides are TGTGCCAGCAGTGAACAAGGGCCCGCAGATACGCAGTATTTT. This codes for CASSEQGPADTQYF.

Points on this clonotype: At one of its ends the junction is not consistent with the germline gene, which may arise from a read error. The chain uses TRBV20-1 and TRBJ1-1, with D unresolved. The CDR3 is made up of 12 amino acids. CDR1 and CDR2 (germline): DFQATT, SNEGSKA (reference sequence). CDR3 in amino acids: CSARVAAAEASF. The DNA for the CDR3 is TGCAGTGCTAGAGTGGCAGCGGCTGAAGCTTCCTTT.

In regard to this clonotype: A read error may be the cause here, since a much bigger clone is one base away. V is TRBV5-4 and J is TRBJ2-7, with a possible D match to TRBD1 (8 bases). This CDR3 has 15 amino acids. Trimming shortened V by 1 base and J by 9 bases, and 20 bases separated the two germline ends. CDR1 is SGHNT, CDR2 YYREEE, per germline (reference sequence). The CDR3, as DNA: TGTGCCAGCAGCTTGAGAAGGACAGGGAGGGACGGGCAGTACTTC. It is translated as CASSLRRTGRDGQYF.

By sample share, this clonotype is medium-sized. The rearrangement uses TRBV7-7 and TRBJ1-3, with a tentative D call TRBD1 (5 bases). The V and J ends lost 3 bases and 2 bases respectively, with 17 bases between them. The length of the CDR3 is 17 residues. Germline V lookup: CDR1 SSHAT, CDR2 FNYEAQ (reference sequence). The CDR3 nucleotides read TGTGCCAGCAGCTTGTTCGCGGCGGGGGTCCCTGGAAACACCATATATTTT. Encoded protein: CASSLFAAGVPGNTIYF.

On this clonotype: This sequence may be a read error, since a much larger clone differs from it by one base. The CDR3 reads CAGSFGSTQETQYF. The CDR3 DNA reads TGCGCCGGCAGCTTTGGCTCAACTCAAGAGACCCAGTACTTC. V is TRBV5-1 and J is TRBJ2-5, with no clear D. The germline V gene has CDR1 SGHRS and CDR2 YFSETQ. The CDR3 is 14 residues long.

Remarks on this clonotype: Possible read error: a much larger clone is one base away. The CDR3 DNA reads as TGCGCCAGCAGCTCGTTAGGGGATACGCAGTATTTT. Protein sequence: CASSSLGDTQYF. V is TRBV5-1 and J is TRBJ2-3; D is undetermined. The CDR3 has 12 residues. Germline V lookup: CDR1 SGHRS, CDR2 YFSETQ. V lost 3 bases and J lost 6, with 8 bases in between.

Judged by abundance, this clonotype is medium-sized (0.01 to 0.1%). This chain links TRBV5-4 with TRBJ1-2; D unresolved. With 0 bases removed from V and 7 bases from J, the gap between germline ends came to 16 bases. Germline V gives CDR1 SGHNT, CDR2 YYREEE (reference sequence). This CDR3 has 15 residues. The CDR3 spells CASSLDPGDRRGYTF. The CDR3 coding sequence is TGTGCCAGCAGCTTGGACCCTGGGGATCGACGTGGCTACACCTTC.

Sample share makes this clonotype large. The V call is TRBV15, the J call TRBJ1-1, with D unclear. CDR1 is LNHNV, CDR2 YYDKDF, per germline (reference sequence). CDR3 length equals 16 residues. Trimming removed 0 bases at V and 1 base at J, with 12 bases between. This chain's CDR3 is CATSRDYRPENTEAFF. In nucleotides, the CDR3 is TGTGCCACCAGCAGAGATTATAGACCTGAGAACACTGAAGCTTTCTTT.

This clonotype is large by share. The chain's CDR3 is CASSDLGLATNEKLFF. The CDR3 DNA reads TGTGCCAGCAGCGACTTGGGCCTTGCAACTAATGAAAAACTGTTTTTT. The chain couples TRBV7-6 to TRBJ1-4; D remains ambiguous. From germline, CDR1 is SGHVS and CDR2 FNYEAQ. The CDR3 has 16 residues. The germline V and J ends were trimmed by 5 bases and 0 bases, with 13 bases remaining between them.

This clonotype was seen many times. The chain recombines TRBV2 with TRBJ1-2, with TRBD1 matching 9 bases. Germline values: CDR1 SNHLY, CDR2 FYNNEI. CDR3 length: 13 amino acids. V shed 3 bases, J shed 4 bases, and the junction held 0 bases outside the gene matches. CDR3 coding DNA: TGTGCCAGCAGTGAGGGACAGGGCTATGGCTACACCTTC. This sequence encodes CASSEGQGYGYTF.

By share, this clonotype counts as medium-sized (0.01 to 0.1%). J is TRBJ1-1 and V is TRBV28; 8 bases are a match to TRBD1. V shed 8 bases and J 3 bases; nucleotides not matched to a gene: 8. This CDR3 region has 14 residues. Looked up from germline, CDR1 is MDHEN and CDR2 is SYDVKM. This CDR3 is CASPGPGGDTEAFF. The CDR3 coding sequence is TGTGCCAGCCCGGGACCAGGGGGCGACACTGAAGCTTTCTTT.

This clonotype is categorized as medium-sized. The chain is built from TRBV3-1 and TRBJ1-2; TRBD1 agrees at 8 bases. Unmatched junction bases numbered 2, after V lost 0 bases and J lost 8 bases. The CDR3 runs 13 residues. The germline CDR1 and CDR2 sequences are LGHDT and YNNKEL (reference sequence). The CDR3 DNA follows: TGTGCCAGCAGCCAAGACAGGGGGCAAGGCTACACCTTC. This translates into CASSQDRGQGYTF.

This clonotype was seen at least ten times. The chain uses TRBV19 and TRBJ1-2, with no clear D. CDR3 size: 12 residues. The V and J ends lost 5 bases and 5 bases respectively, with 9 bases between them. CDR1 and CDR2 (germline): LNHDA, SQIVND (reference sequence). This chain's CDR3 is CASSSRRYGYTF. In nucleotides, the CDR3 is TGTGCCAGTAGTTCCCGACGGTATGGCTACACCTTC.

As regards this clonotype: The junction and the germline gene differ at one end; a read error may be behind it. This chain joins TRBV2 and TRBJ1-1; no clear D gene. The CDR3 length is 13 residues. Germline CDR1 reads SNHLY; CDR2 reads FYNNEI. In DNA form, the CDR3 reads TGCGCCAGCAGCACCAACAGTGGGACTGAAGCTTTCTTT. Its translation: CASSTNSGTEAFF.